The next 18 T cell receptor beta chains were all read from a single sample in a study of T cell responses to AZD1222 COVID-19 vaccine. The method was immunoSEQ multiplex PCR; TCRdb's version includes in-frame clones alone and lacks a portion of them. The sample shows around 140,000 clones, nearly 95% of them seen only once. The specimen comprised peripheral blood, sampled on day 0 of AZD1222 vaccination. The receptors shown here come from an adult in good health.

This CDR3 is CASSLAQGTIGDEQFF. The CDR3 DNA follows: TGTGCCAGCAGCCTTGCGCAGGGGACAATAGGGGATGAGCAGTTCTTC. V usage is TRBV11-3 and J usage is TRBJ2-1; D might be TRBD1 (6 bases). CDR1 and CDR2 (germline): SGHNT, YENEEA. The V and J ends lost 5 bases and 8 bases respectively, with 22 bases between them. The CDR3 runs 16 residues.

V and J are TRBV29-1 and TRBJ1-1; the D gene is possibly TRBD1 (5 bases). This CDR3 spans 13 amino acids. V was pared by 2 bases and J by 1 base, with 8 bases between. Per germline, CDR1 SQVTM and CDR2 ANQGSEA. The CDR3 loop reads CSVERDWNTEAFF. The DNA for the CDR3 is TGCAGCGTTGAAAGGGACTGGAACACTGAAGCTTTCTTT.

The V and J genes are TRBV15 and TRBJ1-2; tentatively, D is TRBD1 (6 bases). Trimming cost V 0 bases and J 4 bases, with 9 bases left between them. The CDR3 runs 14 residues. Germline V gene data show CDR1 as LNHNV and CDR2 as YYDKDF (reference sequence). The CDR3 here is CATSRDQGFYGYTF. CDR3 in DNA: TGTGCCACCAGCAGAGATCAGGGGTTCTATGGCTACACCTTC.

This clone has only one observation. The V call is TRBV9, the J call TRBJ2-4; D tentatively reads TRBD1 or TRBD2 (5 bases each). The CDR3 consists of 15 residues. CDR1 SGDLS and CDR2 YYNGEE come from the germline V gene. V was cut by 4 bases and J by 8 bases, with 19 bases left in between. The chain's CDR3 is CASSFTPGPEDIQYF. In DNA, the CDR3 is TGTGCCAGCAGCTTCACCCCGGGGCCGGAGGACATTCAGTACTTC. Variable domain in full (rest from reference TRBV9 and TRBJ2-4): DSGVTQTPKHLITATGQRVTLRCSPRSGDLSVYWYQQSLDQGLQFLIQYYNGEERAKGNILERFSAQQFPDLHSELNLSSLELGDSALYFCASSFTPGPEDIQYFGAGTRLSVL.

The chain joins TRBV3-1 (or the pseudogene TRBV3-2) to TRBJ1-3; D possibly corresponds to TRBD1 (5 bases). CDR1 is LGHDT and CDR2 is YNNKEL in the germline V gene (reference sequence). V lost 3 bases, J lost 0 bases, and 6 bases lay in between. This CDR3 has 14 residues. Here the CDR3 DNA reads TGTGCCAGCAGCCAGGACACCTCTGGAAACACCATATATTTT. Its protein product is CASSQDTSGNTIYF.

The CDR3 region has the DNA TGTGCCAGCAGCGCCCACAGGGGCGGAACAACTGAAGCTTTCTTT. This codes for CASSAHRGGTTEAFF. The V and J genes are TRBV9 and TRBJ1-1, with TRBD1 identical over 7 bases. Germline V gives CDR1 SGDLS, CDR2 YYNGEE. The V segment lost 3 bases and the J segment 5 bases; nucleotides outside the gene matches: 10. There are 15 residues in the CDR3.

The sample holds a few counts of this clone. The chain carries TRBV19 and TRBJ1-3, with unresolved D. This CDR3 has 16 residues. V shed 3 bases and J shed 3 bases, with 15 bases lying between them. Germline V gene lookup returns CDR1 LNHDA and CDR2 SQIVND (reference sequence). CDR3: CASSIRQDANGNTIYF. The CDR3 DNA reads TGTGCCAGTAGTATCCGCCAGGACGCTAATGGAAACACCATATATTTT.

This clone has just one count. The chain's CDR3 is CASSWDRVSTDTQYF. CDR3 sequence (DNA): TGTGCCAGCAGCTGGGACAGGGTCAGCACAGATACGCAGTATTTT. The chain joins TRBV28 to TRBJ2-3; 9 nucleotides agree with TRBD1. The CDR3 extends over 15 amino acids. The trim removed 6 bases at V and 0 bases at J, leaving 4 bases unmatched. Germline V gene sequence: CDR1 MDHEN, CDR2 SYDVKM.

The V and J genes are TRBV29-1 and TRBJ1-1; D uncertain. The CDR3 length is 13 residues. V gave up 8 bases and J gave up 2 bases, with 15 bases separating them. Germline V gene lookup returns CDR1 SQVTM and CDR2 ANQGSEA. The CDR3 spells CSSLDGTNTEAFF. CDR3 coding DNA: TGCAGCTCCCTCGACGGCACAAACACTGAAGCTTTCTTT.

This clone was found once. This rearrangement joins TRBV27 to TRBJ2-7, with D possibly being TRBD2 (7 bases). Germline CDR1 MNHEY, CDR2 SMNVEV (reference sequence). The CDR3 runs to 14 residues. Between the trimmed V and J ends, which lost 2 bases and 5 bases, there was a span of 13 bases. CDR3 bases: TGTGCCAGCAGTTTAAGAGGGGGGGTCGACGAGCAGTACTTC. This sequence encodes CASSLRGGVDEQYF.

This chain uses TRBV3-1 (or the pseudogene TRBV3-2) with TRBJ2-7; 7 positions match TRBD2. CDR3 size: 14 residues. Germline CDR1 and CDR2: LGHDT and YNNKEL (reference sequence). V lost 4 bases to trimming and J lost 4 bases; unmatched junction nucleotides: 7. The CDR3 coding sequence is TGTGCCAGCAGCCCTGGGACTAAGCATTACGAGCAGTACTTC. Amino acid sequence: CASSPGTKHYEQYF.

The rearrangement links TRBV29-1 to TRBJ1-1; 7 positions match TRBD1. The CDR3 consists of 11 residues. Germline V gives CDR1 SQVTM, CDR2 ANQGSEA. The CDR3 loop reads CRQGVNTEAFF. CDR3 coding DNA: TGCAGGCAGGGGGTGAACACTGAAGCTTTCTTT.

The V and J genes are TRBV5-4 and TRBJ1-2, with 9 bases lining up with TRBD1. Germline trimming cut 5 bases from V and 4 bases from J; bases unmatched to any gene: 3. Per the germline V gene, CDR1 is SGHNT and CDR2 is YYREEE (reference sequence). The CDR3 is made up of 13 amino acids. In DNA form, the CDR3 reads TGTGCCAGCAGACCGGGACAGGGCTATGGCTACACCTTC. It specifies CASRPGQGYGYTF.

The chain links TRBV28 to TRBJ1-4; 9 positions match TRBD1. J gave up 10 bases and V 2 bases, and 5 bases lay outside the gene matches. Germline V gives CDR1 MDHEN, CDR2 SYDVKM. The CDR3 is 14 amino acids. DNA of the CDR3: TGTGCCAGCAGTTTAAGGACAGGGGAGGGAAAACTGTTTTTT. As protein: CASSLRTGEGKLFF.

V is TRBV14 and J is TRBJ2-3; D is ambiguous. V dropped 0 bases and J dropped 0 bases, with 4 bases sitting between them. The CDR3 contains 14 residues. Germline values: CDR1 SGHDN, CDR2 FVKESK. The CDR3 bases are TGTGCCAGCAGCCAAGATCCGAGCACAGATACGCAGTATTTT. Residues: CASSQDPSTDTQYF.

The CDR3 loop reads CASSLGSADTQYF. DNA for the CDR3: TGTGCCAGCAGCTTAGGGTCTGCAGATACGCAGTATTTT. This chain uses TRBV11-3 with TRBJ2-3; D ambiguous. This CDR3 contains 13 residues. Looked up from germline, CDR1 is SGHNT and CDR2 is YENEEA. Deletions cut 1 base from V and 4 bases from J, with 6 bases between.

The chain carries TRBV19 and TRBJ2-5; 7 nucleotides line up with TRBD2. The germline CDR1 and CDR2 sequences are LNHDA and SQIVND (reference sequence). V shed 1 base and J 5 bases; nucleotides not matched to a gene: 4. This CDR3 is built from 14 residues. The CDR3 is CASSIVTSEETQYF. The CDR3 DNA reads as TGTGCCAGTAGTATAGTAACTAGCGAGGAGACCCAGTACTTC.

The V call is TRBV7-9, the J call TRBJ2-3, with 7 bases that match TRBD2. From germline, CDR1 is SEHNR and CDR2 FQNEAQ (reference sequence). CDR3 length equals 16 residues. The V gene end was trimmed by 4 bases and the J gene end by 6 bases; junction bases not matched to a gene: 13. The DNA for the CDR3 is TGTGCCAGCAGCTCGGGGGGTACCGGGAGTAGGGATACGCAGTATTTT. This encodes CASSSGGTGSRDTQYF.